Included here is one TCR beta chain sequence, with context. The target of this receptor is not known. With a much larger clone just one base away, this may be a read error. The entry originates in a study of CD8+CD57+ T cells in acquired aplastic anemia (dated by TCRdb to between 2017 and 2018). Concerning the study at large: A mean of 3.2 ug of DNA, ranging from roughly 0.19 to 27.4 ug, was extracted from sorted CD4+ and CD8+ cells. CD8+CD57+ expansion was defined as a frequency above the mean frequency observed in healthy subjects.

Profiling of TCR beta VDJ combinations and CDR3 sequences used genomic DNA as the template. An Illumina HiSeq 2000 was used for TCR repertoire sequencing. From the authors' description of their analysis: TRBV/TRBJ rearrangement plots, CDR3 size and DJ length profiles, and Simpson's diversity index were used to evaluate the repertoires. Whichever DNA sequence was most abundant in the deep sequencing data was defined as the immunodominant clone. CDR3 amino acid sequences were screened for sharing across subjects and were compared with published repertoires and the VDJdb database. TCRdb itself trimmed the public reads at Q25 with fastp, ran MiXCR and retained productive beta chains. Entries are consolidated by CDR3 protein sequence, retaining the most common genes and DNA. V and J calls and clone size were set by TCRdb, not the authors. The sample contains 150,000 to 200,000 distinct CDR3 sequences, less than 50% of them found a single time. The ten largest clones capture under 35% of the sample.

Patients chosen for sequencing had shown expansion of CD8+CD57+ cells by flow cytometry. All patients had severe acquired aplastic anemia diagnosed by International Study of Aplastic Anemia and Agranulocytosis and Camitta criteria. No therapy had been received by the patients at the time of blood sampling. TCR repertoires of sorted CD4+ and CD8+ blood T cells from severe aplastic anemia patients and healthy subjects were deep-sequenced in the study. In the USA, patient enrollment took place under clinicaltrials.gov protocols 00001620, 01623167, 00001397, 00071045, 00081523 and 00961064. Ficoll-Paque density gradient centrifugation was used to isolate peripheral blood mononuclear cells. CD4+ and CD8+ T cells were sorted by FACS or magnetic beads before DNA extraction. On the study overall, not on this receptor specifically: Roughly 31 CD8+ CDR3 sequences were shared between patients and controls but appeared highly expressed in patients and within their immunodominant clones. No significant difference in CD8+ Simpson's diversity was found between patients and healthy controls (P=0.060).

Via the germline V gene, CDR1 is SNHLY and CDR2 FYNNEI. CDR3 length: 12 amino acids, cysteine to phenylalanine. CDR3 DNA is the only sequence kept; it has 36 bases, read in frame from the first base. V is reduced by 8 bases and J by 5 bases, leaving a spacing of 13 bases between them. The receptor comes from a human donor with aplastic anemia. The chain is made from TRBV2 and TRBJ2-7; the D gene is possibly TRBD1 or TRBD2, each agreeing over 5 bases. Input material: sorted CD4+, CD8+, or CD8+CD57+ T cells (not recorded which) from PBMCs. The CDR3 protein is CASVGTADEQYF. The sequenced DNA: TGTGCCAGCGTGGGGACCGCAGACGAGCAGTACTTC. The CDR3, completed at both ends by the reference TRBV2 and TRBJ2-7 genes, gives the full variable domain EPEVTQTPSHQVTQMGQEVILRCVPISNHLYFYWYRQILGQKVEFLVSFYNNEISEKSEIFDDQFSVERPDGSNFTLKIRSTKLEDSAMYFCASVGTADEQYFGPGTRLTVT.